The 5 T cell receptor beta chains reported below all come from one sample, sequenced in a study of T cells in Graves' hyperthyroidism and ophthalmopathy. RNA transcripts yielded amplified TCR beta CDR3 regions. HTBI primers drove first-round RT-PCR of the TCR CDR3. TCRdb reanalysed the multiplex PCR reads using MiXCR and keeps one entry per CDR3 protein. The repertoire consists of 500,000 to 750,000 distinct CDR3 sequences, with 15% to 19% occurring once and the leading ten covering approximately 7%. Sequencing input: blood. The receptors were gathered from a woman between 25 and 40 years old with Graves' hyperthyroidism.

There are many counts of this clonotype. The rearrangement links TRBV11-2 to TRBJ1-4; unclear D gene. CDR1 is SGHAT, CDR2 FQNNGV, per germline. V lost 1 base, J lost 3 bases, and 12 bases lay in between. This CDR3 spans 16 amino acids. The DNA of the CDR3 is TGTGCCAGCAGCTTAGGGGATCATCAAGCTAATGAAAAACTGTTTTTT. It specifies CASSLGDHQANEKLFF.

The J gene is TRBJ1-3, the V gene TRBV2; 12 bases match TRBD1. The CDR3 contains 15 residues. The ends lost 6 bases at V and 3 bases at J; junction bases unmatched: 3. In germline, CDR1 is SNHLY, CDR2 FYNNEI. CDR3 coding DNA: TGTGCCAGCAGGGGGACAGGGGGCGATGGAAACACCATATATTTT. Residues: CASRGTGGDGNTIYF.

This clonotype showed up just a few times. A junction boundary mismatches the germline segment, possibly from a read error. This chain links TRBV10-3 with TRBJ2-7, with unresolved D. This CDR3 is 13 amino acids long. Germline CDR1 and CDR2: ENHRY and SYGVKD. In DNA, the CDR3 is TGTGCCATCAGTGTGGGCAACTCCTACAAGCAGTACTTC. Translating gives CAISVGNSYKQYF.

The J gene is TRBJ1-5, the V gene TRBV28; no clear D gene. This CDR3 spans 14 amino acids. Germline CDR1 is MDHEN and CDR2 is SYDVKM. Trimming took 3 bases from V and 3 from J, leaving 9 bases between them. Here the CDR3 DNA reads TGTGCCAGCAGTTTCAGTCAGTTCAATCAGCCCCAGCATTTT. It encodes CASSFSQFNQPQHF.

This clonotype was counted ten times or more. This chain joins TRBV30 and TRBJ2-1; D is unclear. There are 14 residues in the CDR3. V was trimmed by 4 bases and J by 2 bases, leaving 12 bases between them. CDR1 is GTSNPN and CDR2 is SVGIG in the germline V gene (reference sequence). This chain's CDR3 is CAWMWGRAYNEQFF. Here the CDR3 DNA reads TGTGCCTGGATGTGGGGAAGGGCCTACAATGAGCAGTTCTTC.